A single sample gave rise to the 4 T cell receptor beta chains below, sequenced in a study of a mutant IDH1 vaccine in newly diagnosed glioma. Time point of the sample: week 47, end of study. A single vaccine dose contained 300 ug of mutant IDH1 20-mer peptide, and topical imiquimod was used with it. No cognate antigen is known for these TCRs. Clones were read by immunoSEQ multiplex PCR, and TCRdb kept only the in-frame ones, dropping some. The repertoire has tens of thousands of clones, more than 70% of them found once; the top ten carry about 2.8%. Sequenced here: PBMCs, sampled from a glioma patient whose treatment included an IDH1 peptide vaccine. Every receptor here comes from a man aged 40-49 years with glioma.

The chain employs TRBV2 and TRBJ2-2; D is uncertain. Germline V lookup: CDR1 SNHLY, CDR2 FYNNEI. This CDR3 has 14 residues. V shed 3 bases and J shed 4 bases, with 9 bases lying between them. CDR3 protein: CASSELASTGELFF. CDR3 nucleotides: TGTGCCAGCAGTGAGTTGGCGAGCACCGGGGAGCTGTTTTTT.

Within the sample, this clone is medium-sized. CDR3 loop: CASWGPNQPQHF. CDR3 DNA sequence: TGTGCCAGTTGGGGCCCCAATCAGCCCCAGCATTTT. The rearrangement joins TRBV19 to TRBJ1-5, with D possibly TRBD1 on 5 matching bases. CDR3 size: 12 residues. The germline V gene encodes CDR1 LNHDA and CDR2 SQIVND (reference sequence). Trimming took off 8 bases at V and 3 bases at J, with 8 bases between the two ends.

The chain is built from TRBV10-2 and TRBJ2-7; the match to TRBD2 covers 9 bases. V was pared by 9 bases and J by 3 bases, with 6 bases of the junction left unmatched. CDR1 is WSHSY, CDR2 SAAADI, per germline. The CDR3 has 13 amino acids. CDR3 region: CARGGLAGYEQYF. In DNA, the CDR3 is TGCGCCAGGGGGGGACTAGCTGGCTACGAGCAGTACTTC.

The chain recombines TRBV9 with TRBJ1-3; D call uncertain. This CDR3 is 17 amino acids long. Germline V lookup: CDR1 SGDLS, CDR2 YYNGEE. Trimming took off 7 bases at V and 3 bases at J, with 23 bases between the two ends. The CDR3 coding sequence is TGTGCCAGCTTATCCCTAGCGGGAGGGTCGGGTGGAAACACCATATATTTT. Translation: CASLSLAGGSGGNTIYF.